These T cell receptor beta chains were read from a single sample in a study of CD8 T cell repertoires and HIV-1 epitope variants. These receptors are not linked to any known antigen. Assay used: immunoSEQ multiplex PCR; TCRdb lists only in-frame clones, some missing. The sample includes thousands of clones, roughly 73% of them seen just once. Sequenced input: cultured CD8+ T cells derived from PBMCs. All receptors come from a male donor with HIV. Both conserved end residues are part of each CDR3. A D gene is named only where the DNA matches it firmly. Clone size is given for some rows only: seen once, a few or many times, or a class if the clone is expanded.

j_gene | d_gene | v_gene | abundance | CDR3aa | CDR3nt
TRBJ2-2 | NA | TRBV6-5 | NA | CASSSQQGTGELFF | TGTGCCAGCAGCAGCCAACAGGGAACCGGGGAGCTGTTTTTT
TRBJ2-5 | TRBD2 | TRBV5-8 | NA | CASSFSSGGQETQYF | TGTGCCAGCAGCTTTTCTAGCGGGGGGCAAGAGACCCAGTACTTC
TRBJ2-3 | NA | TRBV5-4 | NA | CASSLAEGWVGTDTQYF | TGTGCCAGCAGCTTGGCCGAGGGATGGGTAGGAACAGATACGCAGTATTTT
TRBJ2-7 | NA | TRBV30 | NA | CAWTREYEQYF | TGTGCCTGGACTAGGGAATACGAGCAGTACTTC
TRBJ2-7 | NA | TRBV6-5 | NA | CASSDSAYEQYF | TGTGCCAGCAGTGACAGCGCCTACGAGCAGTACTTC
TRBJ2-3 | TRBD2 | TRBV27 | NA | CASSLYGGDTDTQYF | TGTGCCAGCAGTTTATACGGGGGGGACACAGATACGCAGTATTTT
TRBJ2-2 | TRBD1 | TRBV10-1 | few | CASSEFATGEAGELFF | TGCGCCAGCAGTGAGTTCGCGACAGGGGAAGCCGGGGAGCTGTTTTTT
TRBJ2-5 | NA | TRBV27 | NA | CASSKTQRHLQETQYF | TGTGCCAGCAGTAAAACCCAGCGACACCTCCAAGAGACCCAGTACTTC
TRBJ1-2 | NA | TRBV28 | few | CASSLEWANYGYTF | TGTGCCAGCAGTTTAGAGTGGGCAAACTATGGCTACACCTTC
TRBJ2-7 | NA | TRBV7-2 | NA | CASSLVRAYEQYF | TGTGCCAGCAGCCTCGTCAGGGCCTACGAGCAGTACTTC
TRBJ1-5 | NA | TRBV6-5 | NA | CASSVNSNQPQHF | TGTGCCAGTTCAGTGAATAGCAATCAGCCCCAGCATTTT
TRBJ1-2 | TRBD1 | TRBV19 | NA | CASSINFGDRDGYTF | TGTGCCAGTAGTATCAATTTTGGGGACAGGGACGGCTACACCTTC
TRBJ2-5 | TRBD2 | TRBV5-4 | NA | CASRPDFSGGAETQYF | TGTGCCAGCAGACCGGATTTCAGCGGGGGGGCAGAGACCCAGTACTTC
TRBJ2-7 | NA | TRBV30 | NA | CAWSVDTYEQYF | TGTGCCTGGAGTGTTGACACCTACGAGCAGTACTTC
TRBJ2-7 | TRBD2 | TRBV11-2 | NA | CASSASGSPHEQYF | TGTGCCAGCAGCGCTAGCGGGAGCCCTCACGAGCAGTACTTC
TRBJ2-3 | TRBD2 | TRBV7-2 | NA | CASTVGGPADTQYF | TGTGCCAGCACTGTGGGAGGGCCGGCAGATACGCAGTATTTT